One T cell receptor beta chain is described in this entry. No antigen is known for it. The sample is drawn from a study of regulatory T cells in long-lasting Graves disease. Study-level background: Graves' cases, newly diagnosed, had used antithyroid drugs under 3 months.

Arm-PCR of CDR3 regions and iRepertoire HTBI primers were used to build TCR beta libraries. Via MiXCR, TCRdb re-called the multiplex PCR reads, giving one row per CDR3 protein. Found here are about 500,000 distinct CDR3 sequences, 15% to 20% of them singletons; the top ten hold over 9%. The study, taken as a whole, reports: More public clonotypes were shared by persistent patients (around 2,800) than by new patients (roughly 870). Only a small sample size was used, which may have cut accuracy.

Time point in this sample: newly diagnosed GD, antithyroid drugs for less than 3 months. After RNA was extracted from PBMCs, the TCR library was made from it. The patients were enrolled through endocrinology in Xi'an, China. These data are also associated with another study on T cells in Graves' hyperthyroidism and ophthalmopathy.

The material sequenced was peripheral blood mononuclear cells (PBMCs), taken at new diagnosis, from a patient treated with antithyroid drugs. The clonotype was recovered from a middle-aged man with Graves disease.

CDR3 sequence reads: CASSATRGKGANVLTF. In nucleotides, the CDR3 is TGTGCCAGCAGCGCCACCAGGGGGAAAGGGGCCAACGTCCTGACTTTC. This chain links TRBV9 with TRBJ2-6; TRBD1 agrees at 7 bases. Germline CDR1 is SGDLS and CDR2 is YYNGEE. J lost 4 bases, V lost 3 bases, and 7 bases had no gene match. CDR3 length: 16 residues.